What follows are 14 T cell receptor beta chains derived from one specimen sequenced in a study of monozygotic twins with inflammatory bowel disease. Using the 5' RACE reads, TCRdb records one entry per CDR3 protein without DNA. The sample holds 350,000 to 550,000 distinct CDR3 sequences. The specimen sequenced was blood. The receptors were gathered from a human donor with ulcerative colitis or Crohn's disease, or a healthy co-twin of an affected twin (not recorded which).

V and J are TRBV20-1 and TRBJ2-2; no DNA is available, so the TRBD2 call from TCRdb remains unchecked. The CDR3 contains 13 residues. The germline CDR1 and CDR2 sequences are DFQATT and SNEGSKA (reference sequence). The CDR3 loop is CSAREGGFGELFF.

The chain links TRBV5-4 to TRBJ1-5. The CDR3 covers 13 residues. Germline V CDR1 and CDR2: SGHNT, YYREEE (reference sequence). The CDR3: CASSLDRDPPQHF.

The chain is built from TRBV6-1 and TRBJ2-2; TCRdb's assignment of TRBD1 cannot be checked, as there is no DNA. The V gene's germline CDR1 is MNHNS and CDR2 SASEGT. The CDR3 covers 16 residues. The CDR3 sequence: CATLPGQRRNTGELFF.

This chain links TRBV3-1 with TRBJ2-7; there is no DNA to check the TCRdb D call of TRBD2. Germline V gene sequence: CDR1 LGHDT, CDR2 YNNKEL (reference sequence). There are 14 residues in the CDR3. CDR3 in amino acids: CATGRTFGGYEQYF.

The rearrangement links TRBV12-3 or TRBV12-4 to TRBJ1-4. The CDR3 totals 13 residues. The CDR3: CASRGLTGEKLFF.

The chain recombines TRBV6-1 with TRBJ2-3; TCRdb indicates TRBD2, and absent DNA this call remains unverified. Per germline, CDR1 MNHNS and CDR2 SASEGT. The CDR3 is 18 residues long. The CDR3 protein is CASSEARLAGGITDTQYF.

The V gene is TRBV7-2, the J gene TRBJ1-1; the TRBD1 assignment by TCRdb is unverifiable without DNA. The germline CDR1 and CDR2 sequences are SGHTA and FQGNSA. The CDR3 length is 13 residues. The CDR3 region is CPSSPPGVTEAFF.

The chain links TRBV7-2 to TRBJ2-5. CDR3 size: 14 residues. Germline CDR1 and CDR2: SGHTA and FQGNSA. The chain's CDR3 is CASSPLGVQETQYF.

The CDR3 loop is CASSPTGAVKNIQYF. The chain recombines TRBV7-3 with TRBJ2-4; TCRdb reports TRBD1, a call that lacks DNA to check it against. Germline-derived CDR1 and CDR2 are SGHTA and FQGTGA. The CDR3 is 15 amino acids.

The chain carries TRBV7-9 and TRBJ2-3; TCRdb's D call of TRBD1 is untestable without DNA. This CDR3 region has 16 residues. Germline V gene data show CDR1 as SEHNR and CDR2 as FQNEAQ (reference sequence). This chain's CDR3 is CASSTGQLGTTDTQYF.

The chain is built from TRBV18 and TRBJ1-5. This CDR3 contains 14 residues. Germline CDR1 reads KGHSH; CDR2 reads LQKENI. The CDR3: CASSPERFGQPQHF.

This rearrangement joins TRBV6-5 to TRBJ2-7. Germline V gene data show CDR1 as MNHEY and CDR2 as SVGAGI. This CDR3 comprises 15 residues. The CDR3 loop reads CASSSFGQGLYEQYF.

The chain combines TRBV6-5 with TRBJ2-2. CDR1 is MNHEY, CDR2 SVGAGI, per germline. This CDR3 is built from 14 residues. The CDR3 region is CASSYSVTTGELFF.

This chain connects TRBV6-1 to TRBJ2-1; TCRdb proposes TRBD1, but this gene call is untestable without DNA. The germline V gene has CDR1 MNHNS and CDR2 SASEGT. The CDR3 spans 15 residues. The CDR3 protein is CASGLRGLTHNEQFF.